Below, 8 T cell receptor beta chains from the same sample are listed, as sequenced in a study of cytomegalovirus exposure and HLA in healthy donors. PCR was performed using 60 Vbeta and 13 Jbeta primers. Sequencing was performed with immunoSEQ multiplex PCR; in TCRdb, only in-frame clones are kept and a portion is missing. The sample has hundreds of thousands of clones; almost 80% are singletons. The sequenced material came from PBMCs. All receptors come from a male donor in good health and CMV-seronegative.

The rearrangement uses TRBV11-2 and TRBJ1-1; D not certain. V lost 5 bases and J lost 0, with 7 bases in between. The CDR3 runs 13 residues. Germline V gene data show CDR1 as SGHAT and CDR2 as FQNNGV. For the CDR3, the DNA is TGTGCCAGCAGCCACAAATTGAACACTGAAGCTTTCTTT. This gives the protein CASSHKLNTEAFF.

V usage is TRBV5-1 and J usage is TRBJ2-5; 8 bases are a match to TRBD1. CDR3 length: 16 amino acids. In germline, CDR1 is SGHRS, CDR2 YFSETQ. Trimming at V came to 4 bases and at J to 5 bases, leaving 13 bases not matched to a gene. CDR3 in DNA: TGCGCCAGCAGCGCGGGTCAGGGGGCGAGGAGGGAGACCCAGTACTTC. Translating gives CASSAGQGARRETQYF.

The chain employs TRBV27 and TRBJ1-5; D unresolved. CDR3 size: 14 residues. Germline CDR1 is MNHEY and CDR2 is SMNVEV (reference sequence). Trimming removed 0 bases at V and 4 bases at J, with 7 bases between. CDR3 sequence: CASSLSRSNQPQHF. The CDR3 nucleotides read TGTGCCAGCAGTTTATCCCGGAGTAATCAGCCCCAGCATTTT.

The V call is TRBV14, the J call TRBJ2-3; the D gene is possibly TRBD2 (5 bases). The CDR3 loop spans 15 amino acids. Deletions cut 4 bases from V and 2 bases from J, with 13 bases between. CDR1 and CDR2 (germline): SGHDN, FVKESK. As DNA, the CDR3 is TGTGCCAGCAGCCCTCTCGGGGAGCCCACAGATACGCAGTATTTT. It encodes CASSPLGEPTDTQYF. Complete variable domain (other parts from reference TRBV14 and TRBJ2-3): EAGVTQFPSHSVIEKGQTVTLRCDPISGHDNLYWYRRVMGKEIKFLLHFVKESKQDESGMPNNRFLAERTGGTYSTLKVQPAELEDSGVYFCASSPLGEPTDTQYFGPGTRLTVL.

The gene calls are TRBV13 and TRBJ2-7; 12 nucleotides line up with TRBD1. CDR3 size: 15 residues. With 5 bases clipped from V and 3 bases from J, the junction kept 5 bases outside the gene matches. Germline V gene lookup returns CDR1 PRHDT and CDR2 FYEKMQ (reference sequence). The CDR3 sequence: CASSTGQGALYEQYF. CDR3 bases: TGTGCCAGCAGCACGGGACAGGGGGCGCTCTACGAGCAGTACTTC.

The gene calls are TRBV10-2 and TRBJ1-1; D remains unclear. Looked up from germline, CDR1 is WSHSY and CDR2 is SAAADI. V was shortened by 2 bases and J by 6 bases, with 7 bases between the two germline ends. This CDR3 is 12 amino acids long. CDR3 amino acids: CASSEAGSEAFF. CDR3 sequence (DNA): TGCGCCAGCAGTGAGGCGGGATCTGAAGCTTTCTTT.

V and J are TRBV15 and TRBJ1-3; a weak D match, TRBD1 (6 bases). The germline V gene has CDR1 LNHNV and CDR2 YYDKDF (reference sequence). V lost 3 bases to trimming and J lost 8 bases, with 17 bases between them. The CDR3 runs to 15 residues. Here the CDR3 reads CATSSQRGQSDTIYF. CDR3 bases: TGTGCCACCAGCAGCCAGCGGGGGCAGTCGGACACCATATATTTT.

The chain is built from TRBV7-9 and TRBJ2-1, with 11 bases matching TRBD2. J lost 4 bases, V lost 9 bases, and 5 bases had no gene match. Germline CDR1 and CDR2: SEHNR and FQNEAQ (reference sequence). This CDR3 contains 14 residues. CDR3 nucleotide sequence: TGTGCCAGAACTAGCGGGGGCCCTTACAATGAGCAGTTCTTC. It codes for CARTSGGPYNEQFF.